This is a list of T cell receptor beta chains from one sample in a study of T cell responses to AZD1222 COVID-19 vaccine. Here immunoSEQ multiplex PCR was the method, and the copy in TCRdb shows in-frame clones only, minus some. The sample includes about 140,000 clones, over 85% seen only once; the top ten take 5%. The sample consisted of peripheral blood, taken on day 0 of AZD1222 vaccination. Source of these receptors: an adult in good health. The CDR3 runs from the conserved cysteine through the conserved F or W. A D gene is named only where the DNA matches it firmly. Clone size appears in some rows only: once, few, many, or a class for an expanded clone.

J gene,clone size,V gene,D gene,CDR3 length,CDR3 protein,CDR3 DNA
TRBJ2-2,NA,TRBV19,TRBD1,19,CASSFQGRGLRANTGELFF,TGTGCCAGTAGTTTCCAGGGCAGGGGGCTCCGCGCGAACACCGGGGAGCTGTTTTTT
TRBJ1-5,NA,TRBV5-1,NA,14,CASSEQGFNQPQHF,TGCGCCAGCAGCGAACAGGGTTTCAATCAGCCCCAGCATTTT
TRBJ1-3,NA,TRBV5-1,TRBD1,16,CASSLQGAFNGNTIYF,TGCGCCAGCAGCTTACAGGGGGCGTTTAATGGAAACACCATATATTTT
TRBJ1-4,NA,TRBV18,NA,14,CASSPALGEEKLFF,TGTGCCAGCTCACCGGCCCTGGGGGAAGAAAAACTGTTTTTT
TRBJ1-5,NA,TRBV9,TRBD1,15,CASSSGQGNNQPQHF,TGTGCCAGCAGCTCGGGACAGGGGAACAATCAGCCCCAGCATTTT
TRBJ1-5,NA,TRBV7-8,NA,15,CASSLGTQGLQPQHF,TGTGCCAGCAGCTTAGGGACACAGGGTTTACAGCCCCAGCATTTT
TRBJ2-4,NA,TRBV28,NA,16,CASATLGKLAKNIQYF,TGTGCCAGCGCCACGCTCGGGAAACTAGCCAAAAACATTCAGTACTTC
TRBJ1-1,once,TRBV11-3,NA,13,CASSLAGSPEAFF,TGTGCCAGCAGCTTAGCAGGGTCCCCTGAAGCTTTCTTT
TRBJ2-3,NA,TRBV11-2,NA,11,CASSPTDTQYF,TGTGCCAGCAGCCCGACAGATACGCAGTATTTT
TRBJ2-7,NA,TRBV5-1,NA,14,CASSLTGSFTEQYF,TGCGCCAGCAGCTTGACAGGTTCCTTCACCGAGCAGTACTTC
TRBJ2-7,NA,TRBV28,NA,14,CASSLIGIPYEQYF,TGTGCCAGCAGTTTGATTGGGATCCCCTACGAGCAGTACTTC
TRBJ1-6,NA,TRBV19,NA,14,CASSIWQNNSPLHF,TGTGCCAGTAGTATTTGGCAGAATAATTCACCCCTCCACTTT
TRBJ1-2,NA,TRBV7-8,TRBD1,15,CASSLLTGSGYGYTF,TGTGCCAGCAGCTTGCTGACAGGGTCGGGCTATGGCTACACCTTC
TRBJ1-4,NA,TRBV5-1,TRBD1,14,CASSLPGGHEKLFF,TGCGCCAGCAGCCTACCAGGGGGCCATGAAAAACTGTTTTTT
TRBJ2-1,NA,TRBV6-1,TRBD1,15,CASSELGPGGREQFF,TGTGCCAGCAGTGAATTGGGACCAGGGGGTAGGGAGCAGTTCTTC
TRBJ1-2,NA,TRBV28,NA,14,CASSYFFAQYGYTF,TGTGCCAGCAGTTACTTTTTTGCCCAATATGGCTACACCTTC
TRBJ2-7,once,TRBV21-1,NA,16,CASSKDLLAGRYEQYF,TGTGCCAGCAGCAAAGACCTCCTAGCGGGTCGCTACGAGCAGTACTTC
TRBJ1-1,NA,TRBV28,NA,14,CASRYPRGDTEAFF,TGTGCCAGCAGGTACCCGAGGGGTGACACTGAAGCTTTCTTT
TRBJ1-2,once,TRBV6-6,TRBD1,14,CASRLGQGPWGYTF,TGTGCCAGCAGACTGGGACAGGGCCCCTGGGGCTACACCTTC
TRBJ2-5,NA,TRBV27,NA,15,CASSPFGQAEETQYF,TGTGCCAGCAGTCCCTTTGGTCAGGCGGAAGAGACCCAGTACTTC
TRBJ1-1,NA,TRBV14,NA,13,CASRKQVNTEAFF,TGTGCCAGCAGGAAACAGGTGAACACTGAAGCTTTCTTT
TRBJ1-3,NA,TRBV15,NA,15,CATSRDLSSGNTIYF,TGTGCCACCAGCAGAGATCTCAGCTCTGGAAACACCATATATTTT
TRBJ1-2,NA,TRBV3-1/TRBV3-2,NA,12,CASSNGAGGYTF,TGTGCCAGCAGCAATGGGGCCGGCGGCTACACCTTC
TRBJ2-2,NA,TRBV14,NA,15,CASSQEARATGELFF,TGTGCCAGCAGCCAAGAAGCCAGGGCCACCGGGGAGCTGTTTTTT
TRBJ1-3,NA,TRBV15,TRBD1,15,CATSSRDSSGNTIYF,TGTGCCACCAGCAGCCGGGACAGCTCTGGAAACACCATATATTTT
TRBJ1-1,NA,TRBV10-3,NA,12,CAISLGGTEAFF,TGTGCCATCAGTTTAGGGGGCACTGAAGCTTTCTTT
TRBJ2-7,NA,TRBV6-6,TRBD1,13,CASSLGTEYEQYF,TGTGCCAGCAGTCTCGGGACAGAGTACGAGCAGTACTTC
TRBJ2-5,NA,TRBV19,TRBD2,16,CASNLGLAGGRETQYF,TGTGCCAGTAACCTCGGACTAGCGGGGGGGCGAGAGACCCAGTACTTC
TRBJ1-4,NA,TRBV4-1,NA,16,CASSQENLGDNEKLFF,TGCGCCAGCAGCCAAGAAAATCTGGGGGATAATGAAAAACTGTTTTTT
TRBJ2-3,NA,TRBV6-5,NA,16,CASSYSGTSSTDTQYF,TGTGCCAGCAGCTACTCCGGGACCTCGAGCACAGATACGCAGTATTTT
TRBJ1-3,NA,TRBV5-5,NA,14,CASRNQGQGNTIYF,TGTGCCAGCAGAAACCAGGGTCAAGGAAACACCATATATTTT
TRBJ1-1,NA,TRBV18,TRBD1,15,CASSPSGTGGSEAFF,TGTGCCAGCTCACCATCCGGGACAGGGGGCTCTGAAGCTTTCTTT
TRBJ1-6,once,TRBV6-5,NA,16,CASSYSRAGLNSPLHF,TGTGCCAGCAGTTACTCGAGGGCAGGGCTTAATTCACCCCTCCACTTT
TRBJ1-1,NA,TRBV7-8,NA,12,CASSQRQLEAFF,TGTGCCAGCAGCCAGAGACAGCTTGAAGCTTTCTTT
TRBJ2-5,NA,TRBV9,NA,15,CASSVYAGTQETQYF,TGTGCCAGCAGCGTATATGCGGGGACGCAAGAGACCCAGTACTTC
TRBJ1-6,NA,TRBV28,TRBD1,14,CASSGDRGISPLHF,TGTGCCAGCAGTGGGGACAGGGGGATCTCACCCCTCCACTTT
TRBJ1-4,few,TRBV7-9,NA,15,CASSSNREQNEKLFF,TGTGCCAGCAGCTCTAACAGGGAACAAAATGAAAAACTGTTTTTT
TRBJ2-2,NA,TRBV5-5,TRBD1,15,CASSWSQGAGGELFF,TGTGCCAGCAGCTGGAGTCAGGGGGCTGGCGGGGAGCTGTTTTTT
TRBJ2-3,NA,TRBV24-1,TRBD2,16,CATSETSGGFTDTQYF,TGTGCCACCAGTGAAACTAGCGGGGGGTTCACAGATACGCAGTATTTT
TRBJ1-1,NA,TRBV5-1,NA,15,CASSSGDTRGTEAFF,TGCGCCAGCAGCAGCGGGGACACCCGGGGCACTGAAGCTTTCTTT
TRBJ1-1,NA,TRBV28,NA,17,CASSPRTVRPMNTEAFF,TGTGCCAGCAGTCCACGGACAGTCCGACCCATGAACACTGAAGCTTTCTTT
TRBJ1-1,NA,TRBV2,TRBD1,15,CASSEWTGADTEAFF,TGTGCCAGCAGTGAATGGACAGGGGCTGACACTGAAGCTTTCTTT
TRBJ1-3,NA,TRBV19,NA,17,CASWGGQGLISGNTIYF,TGTGCCAGTTGGGGGGGACAAGGACTTATCTCTGGAAACACCATATATTTT
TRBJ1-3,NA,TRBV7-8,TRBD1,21,CASIPSWGRGLTDPSGNTIYF,TGTGCCAGCATCCCCTCTTGGGGCAGGGGGTTGACGGATCCCTCTGGAAACACCATATATTTT
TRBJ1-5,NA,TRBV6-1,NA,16,CASSGWRSGGNQPQHF,TGTGCCAGCAGTGGGTGGAGGTCAGGCGGCAATCAGCCCCAGCATTTT
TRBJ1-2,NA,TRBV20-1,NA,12,CSASRPNYGYTF,TGCAGTGCTAGTCGGCCTAACTATGGCTACACCTTC
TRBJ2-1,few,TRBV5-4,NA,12,CASSLEDTQQFF,TGTGCCAGCAGCTTGGAGGACACCCAACAGTTCTTC
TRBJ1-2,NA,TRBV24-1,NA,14,CATSDQTEDYGYTF,TGTGCCACCAGTGATCAGACAGAAGACTATGGCTACACCTTC
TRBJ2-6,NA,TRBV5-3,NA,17,CARSFSQGGTGANVLTF,TGTGCCAGAAGCTTCTCCCAGGGAGGTACGGGGGCCAACGTCCTGACTTTC
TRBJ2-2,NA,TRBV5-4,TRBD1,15,CASSPRDRDTGELFF,TGTGCCAGCAGCCCCCGGGACAGGGACACCGGGGAGCTGTTTTTT
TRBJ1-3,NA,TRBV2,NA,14,CASSERYSGNTIYF,TGTGCCAGCAGTGAACGTTACTCTGGAAACACCATATATTTT
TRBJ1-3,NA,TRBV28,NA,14,CASQQGFSGNTIYF,TGTGCCAGCCAGCAGGGGTTTAGTGGAAACACCATATATTTT
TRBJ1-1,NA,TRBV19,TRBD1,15,CASSGYRGRNTEAFF,TGTGCCAGTAGTGGTTACAGGGGGCGGAACACTGAAGCTTTCTTT